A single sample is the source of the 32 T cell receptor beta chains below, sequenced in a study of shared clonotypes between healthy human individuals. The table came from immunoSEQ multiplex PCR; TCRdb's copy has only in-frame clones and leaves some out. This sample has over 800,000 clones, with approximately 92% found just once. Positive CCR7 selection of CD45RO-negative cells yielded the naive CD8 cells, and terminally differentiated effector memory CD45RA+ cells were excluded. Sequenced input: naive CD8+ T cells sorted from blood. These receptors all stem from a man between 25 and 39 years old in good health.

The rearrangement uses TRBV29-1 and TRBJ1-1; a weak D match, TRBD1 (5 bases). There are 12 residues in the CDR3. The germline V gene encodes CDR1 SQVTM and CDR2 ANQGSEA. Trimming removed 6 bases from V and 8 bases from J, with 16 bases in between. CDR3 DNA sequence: TGCAGCGTCAAAGCCAGGGAGTTGGAAGCTTTCTTT. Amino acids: CSVKARELEAFF.

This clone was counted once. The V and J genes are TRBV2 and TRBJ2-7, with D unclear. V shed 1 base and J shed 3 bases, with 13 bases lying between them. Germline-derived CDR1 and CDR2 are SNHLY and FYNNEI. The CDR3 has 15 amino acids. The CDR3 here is CASSEVWDSLYEQYF. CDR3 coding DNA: TGTGCCAGCAGTGAAGTTTGGGATTCACTCTACGAGCAGTACTTC.

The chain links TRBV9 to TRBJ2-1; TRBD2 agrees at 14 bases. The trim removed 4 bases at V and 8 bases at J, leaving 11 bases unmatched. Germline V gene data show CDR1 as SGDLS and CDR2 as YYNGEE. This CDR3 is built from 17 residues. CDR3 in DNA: TGTGCCAGCAGCCCGAGACTAGCGGGAGGGCCGGATGATGAGCAGTTCTTC. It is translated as CASSPRLAGGPDDEQFF. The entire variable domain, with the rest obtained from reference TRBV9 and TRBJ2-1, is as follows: DSGVTQTPKHLITATGQRVTLRCSPRSGDLSVYWYQQSLDQGLQFLIQYYNGEERAKGNILERFSAQQFPDLHSELNLSSLELGDSALYFCASSPRLAGGPDDEQFFGPGTRLTVL.

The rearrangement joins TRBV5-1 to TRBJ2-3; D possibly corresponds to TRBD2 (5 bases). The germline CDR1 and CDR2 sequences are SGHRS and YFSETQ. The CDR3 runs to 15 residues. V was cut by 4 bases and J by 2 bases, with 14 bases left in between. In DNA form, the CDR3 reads TGCGCCAGCAGCCCGGAGGTGCAATACACAGATACGCAGTATTTT. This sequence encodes CASSPEVQYTDTQYF.

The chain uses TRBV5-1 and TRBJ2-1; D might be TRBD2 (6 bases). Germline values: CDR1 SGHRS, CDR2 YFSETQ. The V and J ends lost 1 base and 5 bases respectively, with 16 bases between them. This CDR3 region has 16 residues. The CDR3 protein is CASSLNGTHNNNEQFF. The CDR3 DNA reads TGCGCCAGCAGCTTGAACGGGACTCATAACAACAATGAGCAGTTCTTC.

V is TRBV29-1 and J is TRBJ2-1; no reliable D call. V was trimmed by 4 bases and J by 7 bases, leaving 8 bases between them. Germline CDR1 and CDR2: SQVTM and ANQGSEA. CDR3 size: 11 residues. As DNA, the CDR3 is TGCAGCGTTGTGAGGAGAAATGAGCAGTTCTTC. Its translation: CSVVRRNEQFF.

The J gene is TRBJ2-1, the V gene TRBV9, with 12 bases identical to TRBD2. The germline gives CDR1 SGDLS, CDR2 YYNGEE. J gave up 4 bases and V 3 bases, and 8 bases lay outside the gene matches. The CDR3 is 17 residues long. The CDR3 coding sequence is TGTGCCAGCAGCGGGCCTAGCGGGAGGGCCCCGTACAATGAGCAGTTCTTC. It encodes CASSGPSGRAPYNEQFF. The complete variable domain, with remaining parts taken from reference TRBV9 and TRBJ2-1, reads DSGVTQTPKHLITATGQRVTLRCSPRSGDLSVYWYQQSLDQGLQFLIQYYNGEERAKGNILERFSAQQFPDLHSELNLSSLELGDSALYFCASSGPSGRAPYNEQFFGPGTRLTVL.

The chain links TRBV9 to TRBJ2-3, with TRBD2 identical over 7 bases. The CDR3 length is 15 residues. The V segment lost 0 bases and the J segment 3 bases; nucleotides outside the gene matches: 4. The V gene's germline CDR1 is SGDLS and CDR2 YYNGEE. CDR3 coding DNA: TGTGCCAGCAGCGTAGGGGGAGGGATTACAGATACGCAGTATTTT. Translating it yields CASSVGGGITDTQYF.

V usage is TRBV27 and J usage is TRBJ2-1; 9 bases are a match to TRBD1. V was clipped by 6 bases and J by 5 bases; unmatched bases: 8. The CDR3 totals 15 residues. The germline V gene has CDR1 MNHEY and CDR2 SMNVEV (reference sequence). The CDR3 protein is CASSSPGQGHNEQFF. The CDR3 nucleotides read TGTGCCAGCAGCTCCCCGGGACAGGGTCACAATGAGCAGTTCTTC.

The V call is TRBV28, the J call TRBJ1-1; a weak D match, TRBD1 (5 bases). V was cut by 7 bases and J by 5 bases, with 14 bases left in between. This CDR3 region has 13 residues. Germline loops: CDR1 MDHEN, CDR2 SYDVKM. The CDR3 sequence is CASTGRGLTEAFF. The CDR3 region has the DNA TGTGCCAGCACAGGACGGGGACTAACTGAAGCTTTCTTT.

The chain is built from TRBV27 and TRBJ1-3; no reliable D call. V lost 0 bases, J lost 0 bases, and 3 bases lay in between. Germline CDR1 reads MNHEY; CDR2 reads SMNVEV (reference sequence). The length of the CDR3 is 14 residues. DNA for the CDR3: TGTGCCAGCAGTTTATCCGTCTCTGGAAACACCATATATTTT. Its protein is CASSLSVSGNTIYF.

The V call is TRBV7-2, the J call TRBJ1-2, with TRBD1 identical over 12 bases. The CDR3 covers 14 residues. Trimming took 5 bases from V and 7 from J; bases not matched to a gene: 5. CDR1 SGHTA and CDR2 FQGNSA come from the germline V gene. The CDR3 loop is CASSPGQGASGYTF. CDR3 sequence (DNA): TGTGCCAGCAGCCCGGGACAGGGGGCGTCTGGCTACACCTTC.

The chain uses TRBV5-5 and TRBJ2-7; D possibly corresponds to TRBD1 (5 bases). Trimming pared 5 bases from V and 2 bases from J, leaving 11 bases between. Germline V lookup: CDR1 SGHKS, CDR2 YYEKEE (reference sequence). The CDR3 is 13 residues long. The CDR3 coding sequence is TGTGCCAGCAGGACGGACACAACCTACGAGCAGTACTTC. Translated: CASRTDTTYEQYF.

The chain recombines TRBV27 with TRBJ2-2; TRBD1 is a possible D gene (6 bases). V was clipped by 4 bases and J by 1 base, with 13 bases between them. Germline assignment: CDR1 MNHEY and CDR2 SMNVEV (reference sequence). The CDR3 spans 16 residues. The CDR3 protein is CASSSPPQGNTGELFF. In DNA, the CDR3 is TGTGCCAGCAGTTCTCCCCCACAGGGGAACACCGGGGAGCTGTTTTTT.

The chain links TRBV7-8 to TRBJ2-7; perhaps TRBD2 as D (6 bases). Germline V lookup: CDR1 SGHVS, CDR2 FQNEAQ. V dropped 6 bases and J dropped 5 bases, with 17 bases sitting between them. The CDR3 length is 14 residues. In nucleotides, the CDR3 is TGTGCCAGCAGGCCCGGAGCGGGTTCAAACGAGCAGTACTTC. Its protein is CASRPGAGSNEQYF.

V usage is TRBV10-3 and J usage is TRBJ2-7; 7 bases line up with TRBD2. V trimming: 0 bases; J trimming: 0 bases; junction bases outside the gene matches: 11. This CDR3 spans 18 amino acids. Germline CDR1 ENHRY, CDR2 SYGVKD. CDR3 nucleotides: TGTGCCATCAGTGAGTCGACCCAGGGACTACCGAGCTCCTACGAGCAGTACTTC. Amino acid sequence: CAISESTQGLPSSYEQYF.

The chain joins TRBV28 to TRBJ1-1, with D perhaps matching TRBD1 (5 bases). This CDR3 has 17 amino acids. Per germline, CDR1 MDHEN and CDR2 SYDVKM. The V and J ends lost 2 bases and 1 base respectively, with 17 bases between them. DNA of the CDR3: TGTGCCAGCAGTTTAGTCTTTCCGGGGGGGAAGAACACTGAAGCTTTCTTT. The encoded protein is CASSLVFPGGKNTEAFF.

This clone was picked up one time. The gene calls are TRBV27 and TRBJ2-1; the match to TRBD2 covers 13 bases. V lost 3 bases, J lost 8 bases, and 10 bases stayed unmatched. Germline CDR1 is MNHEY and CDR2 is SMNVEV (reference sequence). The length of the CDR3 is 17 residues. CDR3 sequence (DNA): TGTGCCAGCAGTTTTCTACTAGCGGGAGGGCCTGGGTATGAGCAGTTCTTC. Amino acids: CASSFLLAGGPGYEQFF.

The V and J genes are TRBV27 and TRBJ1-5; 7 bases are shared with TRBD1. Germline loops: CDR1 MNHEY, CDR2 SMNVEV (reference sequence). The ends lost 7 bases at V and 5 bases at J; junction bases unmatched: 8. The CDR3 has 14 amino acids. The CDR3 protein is CASTQGGGDQPQHF. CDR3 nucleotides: TGTGCCAGCACCCAGGGGGGCGGGGATCAGCCCCAGCATTTT.

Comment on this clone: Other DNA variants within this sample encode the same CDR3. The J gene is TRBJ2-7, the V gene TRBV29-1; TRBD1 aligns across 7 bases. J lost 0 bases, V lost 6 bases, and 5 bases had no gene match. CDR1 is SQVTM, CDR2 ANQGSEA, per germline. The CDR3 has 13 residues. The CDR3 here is CSVEGQSSYEQYF. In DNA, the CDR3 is TGCAGCGTCGAGGGACAGAGCTCCTACGAGCAGTACTTC.

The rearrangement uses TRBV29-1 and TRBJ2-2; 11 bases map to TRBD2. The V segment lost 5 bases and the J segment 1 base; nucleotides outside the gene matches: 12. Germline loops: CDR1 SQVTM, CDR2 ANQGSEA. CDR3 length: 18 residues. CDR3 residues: CSVPNLAGGWENTGELFF. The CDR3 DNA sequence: TGCAGCGTTCCCAATTTAGCGGGAGGGTGGGAGAACACCGGGGAGCTGTTTTTT.

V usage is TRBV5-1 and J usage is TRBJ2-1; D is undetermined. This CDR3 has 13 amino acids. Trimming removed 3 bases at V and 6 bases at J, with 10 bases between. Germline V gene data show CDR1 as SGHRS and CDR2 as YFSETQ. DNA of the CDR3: TGCGCCAGCAGCTCCTTCCCTAGCAATGAGCAGTTCTTC. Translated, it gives CASSSFPSNEQFF. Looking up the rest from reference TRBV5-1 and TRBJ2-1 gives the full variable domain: KAGVTQTPRYLIKTRGQQVTLSCSPISGHRSVSWYQQTPGQGLQFLFEYFSETQRNKGNFPGRFSGRQFSNSRSEMNVSTLELGDSALYLCASSSFPSNEQFFGPGTRLTVL.

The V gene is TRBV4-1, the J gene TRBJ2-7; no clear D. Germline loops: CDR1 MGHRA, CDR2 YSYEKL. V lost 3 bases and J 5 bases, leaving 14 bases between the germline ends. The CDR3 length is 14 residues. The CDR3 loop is CASSHGWGPNEQYF. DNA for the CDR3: TGCGCCAGCAGCCACGGGTGGGGTCCTAACGAGCAGTACTTC.

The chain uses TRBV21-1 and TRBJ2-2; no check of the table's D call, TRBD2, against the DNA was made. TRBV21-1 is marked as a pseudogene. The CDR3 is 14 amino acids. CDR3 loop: CATNGTPNTGELFF. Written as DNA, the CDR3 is TGTGCCACCAACGGGACTCCGAACACCGGGGAGCTGTTTTTT.

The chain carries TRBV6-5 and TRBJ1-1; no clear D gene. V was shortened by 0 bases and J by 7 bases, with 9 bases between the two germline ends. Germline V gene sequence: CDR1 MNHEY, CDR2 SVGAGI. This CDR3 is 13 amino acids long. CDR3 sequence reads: CASSYSFRDEAFF. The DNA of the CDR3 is TGTGCCAGCAGTTACTCGTTTAGGGATGAAGCTTTCTTT.

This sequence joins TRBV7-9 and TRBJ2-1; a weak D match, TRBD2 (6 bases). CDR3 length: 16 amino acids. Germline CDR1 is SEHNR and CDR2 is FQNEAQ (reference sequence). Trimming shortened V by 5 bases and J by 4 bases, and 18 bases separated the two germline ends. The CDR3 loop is CASSQPPGSQYNEQFF. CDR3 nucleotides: TGTGCCAGCAGCCAACCCCCCGGGAGCCAGTACAATGAGCAGTTCTTC.

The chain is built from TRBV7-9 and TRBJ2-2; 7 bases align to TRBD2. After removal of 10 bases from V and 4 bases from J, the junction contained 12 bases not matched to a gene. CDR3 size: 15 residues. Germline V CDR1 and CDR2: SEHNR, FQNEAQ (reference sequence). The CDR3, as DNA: TGTGCCACGCGTCGGGGGGTCGGTTTCACCGGGGAGCTGTTTTTT. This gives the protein CATRRGVGFTGELFF.

CDR3 coding DNA: TGTGCCAGCAGCTATGGGAATACGCAGTATTTT. Amino acids: CASSYGNTQYF. This sequence joins TRBV5-5 and TRBJ2-3; D remains ambiguous. CDR3 length: 11 residues. Germline V CDR1 and CDR2: SGHKS, YYEKEE (reference sequence). V lost 3 bases and J lost 7, with 6 bases in between.

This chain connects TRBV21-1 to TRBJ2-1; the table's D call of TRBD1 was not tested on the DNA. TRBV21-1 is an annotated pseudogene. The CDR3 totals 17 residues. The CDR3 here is CASNPLTGTGGNNEQFF. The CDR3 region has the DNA TGTGCCAGCAACCCCTTAACGGGGACAGGGGGAAACAATGAGCAGTTCTTC.

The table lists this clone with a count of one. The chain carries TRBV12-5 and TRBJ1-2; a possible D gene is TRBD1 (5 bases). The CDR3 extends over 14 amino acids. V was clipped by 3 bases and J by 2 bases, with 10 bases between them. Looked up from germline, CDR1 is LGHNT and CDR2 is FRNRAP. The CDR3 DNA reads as TGTGCTAGTGGTTTAGCGGGGCTGAACTATGGCTACACCTTC. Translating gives CASGLAGLNYGYTF. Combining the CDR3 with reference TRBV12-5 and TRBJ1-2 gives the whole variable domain DARVTQTPRHKVTEMGQEVTMRCQPILGHNTVFWYRQTMMQGLELLAYFRNRAPLDDSGMPKDRFSAEMPDATLATLKIQPSEPRDSAVYFCASGLAGLNYGYTFGSGTRLTVV.

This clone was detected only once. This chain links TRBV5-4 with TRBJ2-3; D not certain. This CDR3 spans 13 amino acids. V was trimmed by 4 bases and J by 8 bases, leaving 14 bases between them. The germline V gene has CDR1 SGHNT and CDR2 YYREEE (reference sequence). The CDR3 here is CASSPVSSATQYF. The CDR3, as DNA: TGTGCCAGCAGCCCCGTTTCAAGTGCTACGCAGTATTTT.

The CDR3 region is CASSPLWGYEQYF. The CDR3 coding sequence is TGTGCCAGCAGCCCCCTGTGGGGATACGAGCAGTACTTC. The genes are TRBV7-2 and TRBJ2-7, with no clear D. Germline loops: CDR1 SGHTA, CDR2 FQGNSA. V was shortened by 5 bases and J by 4 bases, with 12 bases between the two germline ends. This CDR3 is 13 amino acids long.